This T cell receptor beta chain was identified during a study of cytomegalovirus exposure and HLA in healthy donors. In the PCR, 60 Vbeta and 13 Jbeta primers were used. Clones were read by immunoSEQ multiplex PCR, and TCRdb kept only the in-frame ones, dropping some. The data contain 95,000 to 150,000 clones, under 70% of them singletons. This receptor was obtained from a man aged 18 to 30 in good health and CMV-seronegative. Sequencing was done on a sample of PBMCs.

The CDR3 DNA reads as TGTGCCAGCAGCGGCACTAGCGTCTCCTACAATGAGCAGTTCTTC. Translation gives CASSGTSVSYNEQFF. This chain joins TRBV27 and TRBJ2-1; TRBD2 agrees at 7 bases. The CDR3 runs 15 residues. Germline V gene data show CDR1 as MNHEY and CDR2 as SMNVEV (reference sequence). Germline trimming cut 6 bases from V and 0 bases from J; bases unmatched to any gene: 5.